These T cell receptor beta chains were read from a single sample in a study of human T cells and chemical hapten exposure. TCRdb redid the calling of the RACE reads with MiXCR, one entry per CDR3 protein. The sample includes around 52,000 distinct CDR3 sequences, over 7.5% of them seen just once. Specimen: whole blood, collected in connection with sensitization to the hapten diphenylcyclopropenone (DPC). All receptors come from a woman aged 40 to 50 with alopecia areata. Some clones in this sample may be carry-over from other donors' samples. CDR3s include the opening cysteine and the closing phenylalanine or tryptophan. The D gene is left open where the match is weak. Rows give clone size only sometimes, using once, few, many, or a class for an expanded clone.

TRBJ2-7	TRBV2	few	-	CASGRASYEQYF	TGTGCCAGCGGTCGGGCCTCCTACGAGCAGTACTTC
TRBJ2-3	TRBV7-9	many	-	CASGAPDRLSTDTQYF	TGTGCCAGCGGGGCTCCTGACAGGCTCAGCACAGATACGCAGTATTTT
TRBJ1-2	TRBV29-1	many	-	CSVEGEGYTF	TGCAGCGTTGAAGGGGAAGGCTACACCTTC
TRBJ1-5	TRBV24-1	many	-	CATSDLLAPGPNQPQHF	TGTGCCACCAGTGATTTGCTCGCCCCCGGGCCTAATCAGCCCCAGCATTTT
TRBJ2-1	TRBV7-6	many	TRBD1	CASSRGKTGGMRIGDNEQFF	TGTGCCAGCAGCCGCGGAAAGACAGGGGGCATGAGAATAGGGGACAATGAGCAGTTCTTC
TRBJ1-1	TRBV28	-	-	CASRLPGTARWDGAFF	TGTGCCAGCAGGTTACCCGGGACGGCCCGCTGGGATGGAGCTTTCTTT
TRBJ1-2	TRBV20-1	few	-	CSARPINQVYGYTF	TGCAGTGCTAGACCCATCAACCAGGTCTATGGCTACACCTTC
TRBJ1-1	TRBV6-1	few	-	CASSERHRNTEAFF	TGTGCCAGCAGTGAACGGCACCGGAACACTGAAGCTTTCTTT
TRBJ2-3	TRBV19	few	-	CASSIRDTQYF	TGTGCCAGTAGTATAAGAGATACGCAGTATTTT
TRBJ2-1	TRBV7-6	many	-	CASSLAGFREQFF	TGTGCCAGCAGCTTAGCCGGGTTCAGGGAGCAGTTCTTC
TRBJ2-3	TRBV5-6	-	-	CASSPGGSVTQYF	TGTGCCAGCAGTCCCGGCGGATCGGTGACGCAGTATTTT
TRBJ1-3	TRBV12-3/TRBV12-4	many	-	CASSRHGYRDTIYF	TGTGCCAGCAGCCGTCATGGTTATAGGGACACCATATATTTT
TRBJ1-6	TRBV20-1	-	-	CSARTVIYNSPLHF	TGCAGTGCTAGAACAGTAATCTATAATTCACCCCTCCACTTT
TRBJ1-2	TRBV20-1	many	TRBD1	CIPDRTNLNYGYTF	TGCATCCCGGACAGGACCAATCTAAACTATGGCTACACCTTC
TRBJ1-2	TRBV30	-	TRBD1	CAWSVPTGGNYGYTF	TGTGCCTGGAGTGTCCCGACAGGGGGCAACTATGGCTACACCTTC
TRBJ2-2	TRBV12-3/TRBV12-4	many	-	CASSPRDTGELFF	TGTGCCAGCAGTCCAAGAGACACCGGGGAGCTGTTTTTT
TRBJ2-1	TRBV12-3/TRBV12-4	many	-	CASNTDSTYNEQFF	TGTGCCAGCAATACGGACTCGACCTACAATGAGCAGTTCTTC
TRBJ1-1	TRBV6-2/TRBV6-3	many	-	CASSPAAEQNTEAFF	TGTGCCAGCAGCCCCGCGGCGGAGCAGAACACTGAAGCTTTCTTT
TRBJ2-7	TRBV3-1	many	-	CASEGHDYEQYF	TGTGCCAGCGAGGGCCATGACTACGAGCAGTACTTC
TRBJ1-5	TRBV2	-	-	CASRTASRGAQHF	TGTGCCAGCAGGACAGCCAGCCGAGGAGCCCAGCATTTT
TRBJ1-4	TRBV6-6	-	-	CASSYATGEKLFF	TGTGCCAGCAGTTACGCTACAGGGGAAAAACTGTTTTTT
TRBJ1-5	TRBV30	-	TRBD1	CAWSPPTGFNQPQHF	TGTGCCTGGAGTCCCCCGACAGGGTTCAATCAGCCCCAGCATTTT
TRBJ2-7	TRBV3-1	few	TRBD1	CASSYGQGNYEQYF	TGTGCCAGCAGCTACGGACAGGGGAACTACGAGCAGTACTTC
TRBJ2-2	TRBV6-4	few	-	CASSDSNAGELFF	TGTGCCAGCAGTGACTCGAATGCCGGGGAGCTGTTTTTT
TRBJ2-1	TRBV20-1	-	-	CSAHRGTRVGEQFF	TGCAGTGCCCATCGGGGGACAAGGGTTGGTGAGCAGTTCTTC
TRBJ1-2	TRBV7-9	many	-	CASSSLSAQSYGYTF	TGTGCCAGCAGCTCCCTGTCAGCACAGTCTTATGGCTACACCTTC
TRBJ2-3	TRBV5-6	once	-	CASSLTLPDTQFF	TGTGCCAGCAGCTTGACGCTCCCAGATACGCAGTTTTTT
TRBJ2-2	TRBV9	-	TRBD1	CTSSADRANTVELFF	TGTACCAGCAGCGCCGACAGGGCGAACACCGTGGAGCTGTTTTTT
TRBJ2-5	TRBV28	many	-	CASSFDETQYF	TGTGCCAGCAGTTTCGACGAGACCCAGTACTTC
TRBJ1-1	TRBV9	many	TRBD1	CASSVTGGTEAFF	TGTGCCAGCAGCGTGACAGGGGGGACTGAAGCTTTCTTT
TRBJ1-2	TRBV28	-	TRBD1	CASSFRQGDGYTF	TGTGCCAGCAGTTTCCGACAGGGTGATGGCTACACCTTC
TRBJ1-1	TRBV4-2	many	-	CASSQEWTHYTEAFF	TGTGCCAGCAGCCAAGAATGGACTCATTACACTGAAGCTTTCTTT
TRBJ1-1	TRBV6-6	many	-	CASSYSNPDGTEAFF	TGTGCCAGCAGTTACTCAAATCCGGACGGGACTGAAGCTTTCTTT
TRBJ1-1	TRBV29-1	-	-	CSVYNTEAFF	TGCAGCGTTTATAACACTGAAGCTTTCTTT
TRBJ2-7	TRBV28	few	-	CASTPGGSGTSGQYF	TGTGCCAGCACCCCCGGAGGTAGCGGCACCTCAGGGCAGTACTTC
TRBJ1-4	TRBV20-1	few	TRBD1	CSAGKQGAREKLFF	TGCAGTGCTGGAAAACAGGGGGCGCGCGAAAAACTGTTTTTT
TRBJ2-7	TRBV15	-	-	CATSPSVAGEQYF	TGTGCCACCAGTCCTTCGGTGGCGGGGGAGCAGTACTTC
TRBJ2-1	TRBV21-1	-	-	CASSLGLAVYNEQFF	TGTGCCAGCAGCCTTGGACTAGCGGTGTACAATGAGCAGTTCTTC
TRBJ1-1	TRBV5-5	few	-	CASSFDVRRAFF	TGTGCCAGCAGTTTTGACGTCCGCAGGGCTTTCTTT
TRBJ1-2	TRBV29-1	-	-	CSAPHQYGYTF	TGCAGCGCACCTCATCAGTATGGCTACACCTTC
TRBJ2-2	TRBV11-1	-	-	CASSLYQGTGELFF	TGTGCCAGCAGCTTATACCAGGGGACCGGGGAGCTGTTTTTT
TRBJ1-5	TRBV2	many	-	CASSYSPSNQPQHF	TGTGCCAGCAGCTACAGCCCTAGCAATCAGCCCCAGCATTTT
TRBJ2-7	TRBV12-3/TRBV12-4	many	-	CASKWDTRGEQYF	TGTGCCAGCAAATGGGACACCCGCGGCGAGCAGTACTTC
TRBJ1-1	TRBV27	many	-	CASRFTGRAEAFF	TGTGCCAGCAGATTCACAGGGAGGGCTGAAGCTTTCTTT
TRBJ2-1	TRBV13	-	TRBD2	CVHAGEGSYNEQFF	TGTGTCCATGCGGGGGAGGGATCCTACAATGAGCAGTTCTTC
TRBJ2-3	TRBV7-9	few	TRBD2	CASSRLAVTDTQYF	TGTGCCAGCAGCCGACTAGCGGTCACAGATACGCAGTATTTT
TRBJ2-1	TRBV30	-	TRBD1	CAWSVDRGPYNEQFF	TGTGCCTGGAGCGTGGACAGGGGTCCCTACAATGAGCAGTTCTTC
TRBJ1-2	TRBV6-4	many	-	CASRPGPHTGYTF	TGTGCCAGCAGACCCGGGCCCCACACCGGCTACACCTTC
TRBJ2-5	TRBV18	many	-	CASSPRGEETQYF	TGTGCCAGCTCACCGCGCGGGGAAGAGACCCAGTACTTC
TRBJ2-2	TRBV5-1	-	TRBD2	CASSYEGLADTGELFF	TGCGCCAGCAGTTACGAAGGACTAGCGGACACCGGGGAGCTGTTTTTT
TRBJ2-6	TRBV6-2/TRBV6-3	-	-	CASREMTVLGSGANVLTF	TGTGCCAGCAGAGAAATGACAGTTCTCGGCTCTGGGGCCAACGTCCTGACTTTC
TRBJ2-7	TRBV7-6	many	-	CASSWAGSYEQYF	TGTGCCAGCAGCTGGGCGGGATCCTACGAGCAGTACTTC
TRBJ2-7	TRBV7-2	many	-	CASSQPGAYEQYF	TGTGCCAGCAGCCAACCCGGCGCCTACGAGCAGTACTTC
TRBJ2-7	TRBV29-1	-	TRBD1	CSVDRAGGPHEQYF	TGCAGCGTTGATAGGGCAGGGGGCCCCCACGAGCAGTACTTC